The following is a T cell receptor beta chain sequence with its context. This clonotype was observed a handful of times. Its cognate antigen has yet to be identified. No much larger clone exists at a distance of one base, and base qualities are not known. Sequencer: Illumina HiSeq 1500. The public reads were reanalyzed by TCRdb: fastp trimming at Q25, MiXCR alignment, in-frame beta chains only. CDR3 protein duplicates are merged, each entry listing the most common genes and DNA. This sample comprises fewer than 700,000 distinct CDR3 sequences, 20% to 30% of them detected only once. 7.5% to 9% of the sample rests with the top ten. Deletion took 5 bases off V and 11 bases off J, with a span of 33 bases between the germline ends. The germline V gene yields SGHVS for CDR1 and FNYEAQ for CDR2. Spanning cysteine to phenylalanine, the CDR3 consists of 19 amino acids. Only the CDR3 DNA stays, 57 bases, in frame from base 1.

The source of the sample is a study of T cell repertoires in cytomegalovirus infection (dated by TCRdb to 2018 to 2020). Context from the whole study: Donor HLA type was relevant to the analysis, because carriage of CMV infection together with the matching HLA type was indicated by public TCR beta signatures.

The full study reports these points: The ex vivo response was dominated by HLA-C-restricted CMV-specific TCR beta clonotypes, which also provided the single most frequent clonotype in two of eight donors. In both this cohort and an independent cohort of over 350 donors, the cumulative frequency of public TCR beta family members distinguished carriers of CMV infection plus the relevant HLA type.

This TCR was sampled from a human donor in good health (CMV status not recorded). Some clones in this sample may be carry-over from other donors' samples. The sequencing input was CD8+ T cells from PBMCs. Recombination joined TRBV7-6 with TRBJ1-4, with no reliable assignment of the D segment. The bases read TGTGCCAGCAGCCCCCCCCCGGGCCCTCCCGGGCCCCCGGTGGGGAAACTGTTTTTT. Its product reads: CASSPPPGPPGPPVGKLFF.